These 16 T cell receptor beta chains share one sample of origin, sequenced in a study of OX40 agonist ivuxolimab in advanced cancers. The assay was immunoSEQ multiplex PCR, and TCRdb's table has in-frame clones only and misses some. The table includes about 48,000 clones, approximately 86% detected once. Material: CD4+ or CD8+ T cells sorted from blood, obtained in a trial of the OX40 agonist ivuxolimab. Source of these receptors: an adult with an advanced solid tumor such as melanoma, head and neck, liver or kidney cancer.

This chain joins TRBV7-9 and TRBJ1-1; D gene ambiguous. This CDR3 comprises 13 residues. CDR1 is SEHNR, CDR2 FQNEAQ, per germline (reference sequence). V shed 1 base and J shed 6 bases, with 9 bases lying between them. The CDR3 nucleotides read TGTGCCAGCAGCTTAGACGGTTTCGCTGAAGCTTTCTTT. Protein: CASSLDGFAEAFF.

This clone has only one observation. The chain recombines TRBV5-4 with TRBJ2-5; D is tentatively TRBD1 or TRBD2 (5 bases each). CDR1 and CDR2 (germline): SGHNT, YYREEE (reference sequence). The CDR3 is 14 amino acids. Trimming pared 4 bases from V and 1 base from J, leaving 11 bases between. Here the CDR3 reads CASSGGPLQETQYF. CDR3 nucleotides: TGTGCCAGCAGCGGGGGACCGCTCCAAGAGACCCAGTACTTC. Supplemented by reference TRBV5-4 and TRBJ2-5, the full variable domain reads ETGVTQSPTHLIKTRGQQVTLRCSSQSGHNTVSWYQQALGQGPQFIFQYYREEENGRGNFPPRFSGLQFPNYSSELNVNALELDDSALYLCASSGGPLQETQYFGPGTRLLVL.

J is TRBJ2-3 and V is TRBV2; a possible D gene is TRBD1 (5 bases). This CDR3 comprises 15 residues. V lost 7 bases and J lost 9, with 23 bases in between. CDR1 is SNHLY and CDR2 is FYNNEI in the germline V gene. The CDR3 here is CASTREDAVGPTQYF. CDR3 nucleotides: TGTGCCAGCACACGCGAGGATGCGGTGGGGCCAACGCAGTATTTT.

V gene TRBV30 combines with J gene TRBJ1-3; D uncertain. V was pared by 5 bases and J by 4 bases, with 9 bases between. Looked up from germline, CDR1 is GTSNPN and CDR2 is SVGIG (reference sequence). The CDR3 has 12 amino acids. The CDR3 DNA reads as TGTGCCTGGGATCACAACGGAAACACCATATATTTT. Its protein product is CAWDHNGNTIYF.

This sequence joins TRBV5-1 and TRBJ2-6; 8 bases agree with TRBD1. Germline values: CDR1 SGHRS, CDR2 YFSETQ. This CDR3 region has 19 residues. V dropped 2 bases and J dropped 2; count of bases not matched to a gene: 12. Here the CDR3 DNA reads TGCGCCAGCAGCTTCTCGGACAGGGACATAGTTACTGGGGCCAACGTCCTGACTTTC. It translates to CASSFSDRDIVTGANVLTF. The complete variable domain, with remaining parts taken from reference TRBV5-1 and TRBJ2-6, reads KAGVTQTPRYLIKTRGQQVTLSCSPISGHRSVSWYQQTPGQGLQFLFEYFSETQRNKGNFPGRFSGRQFSNSRSEMNVSTLELGDSALYLCASSFSDRDIVTGANVLTFGAGSRLTVL.

V and J are TRBV6-1 and TRBJ1-4; no reliable D call. Trimming shortened V by 3 bases and J by 4 bases, and 12 bases separated the two germline ends. Germline V CDR1 and CDR2: MNHNS, SASEGT. The CDR3 contains 15 residues. Written as DNA, the CDR3 is TGTGCCAGCAGTGAGTTACGGACTCTTAATGAAAAACTGTTTTTT. Translation gives CASSELRTLNEKLFF.

This CDR3 reads CASSSITSGGRDTQYF. The CDR3, as DNA: TGCGCCAGCAGCTCGATAACTAGCGGGGGGCGAGATACGCAGTATTTT. V usage is TRBV5-1 and J usage is TRBJ2-3, with 12 positions matching TRBD2. The germline V gene encodes CDR1 SGHRS and CDR2 YFSETQ. The CDR3 is made up of 16 amino acids. J lost 5 bases, V lost 3 bases, and 7 bases had no gene match.

This sequence joins TRBV5-1 and TRBJ1-3; TRBD1 agrees at 11 bases. J was trimmed by 6 bases and V by 4 bases; bases with no gene match: 6. Germline assignment: CDR1 SGHRS and CDR2 YFSETQ. This CDR3 spans 15 amino acids. The CDR3 is CASSQDRGPQNTIYF. The CDR3 nucleotides are TGCGCCAGCAGCCAGGACAGGGGGCCGCAAAACACCATATATTTT.

The chain recombines TRBV11-3 with TRBJ2-1; D possibly corresponds to TRBD1 (6 bases). The V gene lost 5 bases and the J gene lost 9 bases, with 17 bases spanning the gap. Germline V gene lookup returns CDR1 SGHNT and CDR2 YENEEA. The CDR3 spans 14 residues. The CDR3 DNA reads as TGTGCCAGCAGCGGACGTGGGGGCTCCTCTGAGCAGTTCTTC. The encoded protein is CASSGRGGSSEQFF.

This chain connects TRBV30 to TRBJ1-5; weak D call: TRBD1 (6 bases). V lost 2 bases, J lost 5 bases, and 10 bases lay in between. Germline lookup yields CDR1 GTSNPN and CDR2 SVGIG (reference sequence). This CDR3 comprises 13 residues. For the CDR3, the DNA is TGTGCCTGGAGTATCGCAGGGGATCAGCCCCAGCATTTT. It codes for CAWSIAGDQPQHF.

In this sample, this clone turned up once. The chain employs TRBV30 and TRBJ2-2; 7 bases map to TRBD2. This CDR3 is built from 17 residues. Germline CDR1 reads GTSNPN; CDR2 reads SVGIG (reference sequence). V shed 0 bases and J 4 bases; nucleotides not matched to a gene: 11. CDR3 loop: CAWSVLRFWTSTGELFF. In DNA form, the CDR3 reads TGTGCCTGGAGTGTATTACGGTTCTGGACTAGCACCGGGGAGCTGTTTTTT.

This chain uses TRBV7-9 with TRBJ2-2, with 7 bases aligning to TRBD1. This CDR3 region has 16 residues. The V gene end was trimmed by 1 base and the J gene end by 1 base; junction bases not matched to a gene: 3. The germline gives CDR1 SEHNR, CDR2 FQNEAQ (reference sequence). DNA for the CDR3: TGTGCCAGCAGCTTAGTAGGGGGCGTGAACACCGGGGAGCTGTTTTTT. Amino acid sequence: CASSLVGGVNTGELFF.

This rearrangement joins TRBV7-3 to TRBJ2-7; no definite D call. The V gene lost 0 bases and the J gene lost 5 bases, with 11 bases spanning the gap. In germline, CDR1 is SGHTA, CDR2 FQGTGA. CDR3 size: 14 residues. CDR3 bases: TGTGCCAGCAGCTTAACTTCGGACGACGACGAGCAGTACTTC. The encoded protein is CASSLTSDDDEQYF.

V and J are TRBV7-9 and TRBJ2-3; TRBD1 might be the D (5 bases). There are 16 residues in the CDR3. Trimming took 5 bases from V and 2 from J, leaving 17 bases between them. Germline V CDR1 and CDR2: SEHNR, FQNEAQ (reference sequence). The CDR3 region has the DNA TGTGCCAGCAGCCCGCATTTCAGGGAATCCACAGATACGCAGTATTTT. This encodes CASSPHFRESTDTQYF.

The CDR3 DNA reads TGTGCCATCAGTGAACAGGACAGGGGTCGGTCACCCCTCCACTTT. This codes for CAISEQDRGRSPLHF. The V and J genes are TRBV10-3 and TRBJ1-6; TRBD1 matches 9 bases. The junction had 7 bases not matched to a gene; V was cut back by 3 bases and J by 10 bases. This CDR3 comprises 15 residues. Germline V lookup: CDR1 ENHRY, CDR2 SYGVKD.

The V gene is TRBV10-3, the J gene TRBJ2-1; 7 bases are shared with TRBD1. With 4 bases clipped from V and 6 bases from J, the junction kept 6 bases outside the gene matches. From germline, CDR1 is ENHRY and CDR2 SYGVKD. This CDR3 has 14 residues. The CDR3 loop is CAISVGDSRNEQFF. In DNA form, the CDR3 reads TGTGCCATCAGTGTGGGGGACAGTCGCAATGAGCAGTTCTTC.